Reported below is one TCR beta chain. This entry belongs to a study of blood T cell repertoires in COVID-19. As for the study in general: In each case, the material was cDNA or gDNA derived from T cells, B-cell-depleted T cells, or PBMCs.

Clones were read by immunoSEQ multiplex PCR, and TCRdb kept only the in-frame ones, dropping some. Counted here are about 480,000 clones, roughly 88% occurring once; the ten biggest clones make up around 1.9%. Germline lookup yields CDR1 LGHNT and CDR2 FRNRAP. The CDR3 length is 14 residues. V shed 7 bases and J 1 base; nucleotides not matched to a gene: 5. The TCR was taken from a woman aged 40-49 years who had recovered from COVID-19. The sample was PBMCs or T cells enriched from blood (not recorded which). This chain uses TRBV12-5 with TRBJ1-1, with TRBD1 matching over 8 bases. CDR3 protein: CASVHRGTNTEAFF. CDR3 in DNA: TGTGCTAGTGTCCACAGGGGGACGAACACTGAAGCTTTCTTT.